The TCR beta chain described here comes from a study of T cells after yellow fever vaccination. This CDR3 is built from 13 residues. Germline-derived CDR1 and CDR2 are DFQATT and SNEGSKA (reference sequence). Trimming took off 3 bases at V and 7 bases at J, with 13 bases between the two ends. TCRdb independently ran MiXCR on the 5' RACE reads; one entry per CDR3 protein. Of about 630,000 distinct CDR3 sequences in the sample, about 12% are singletons; the top ten hold about 15%. This clonotype was detected only a few times. Sequenced here: PBMCs, sampled on the day of the yellow fever booster vaccination. The rearrangement joins TRBV20-1 to TRBJ2-1; a weak D match, TRBD2 (5 bases). The receptor's source is a man aged 25-40 years who received the YFV17D yellow fever vaccine. The CDR3, as DNA: TGCAGTGCTAGTCTGTGGGAGCGGAATGAGCAGTTCTTC. This translates into CSASLWERNEQFF.